This T cell receptor beta chain was sequenced in a study of OX40 agonist ivuxolimab in advanced cancers. Overall study: At 82.7% male, the cohort had a mean age of around 56 years, ranging from about 20 to 90. Three patients responded partially, comprising one with hepatocellular carcinoma and two with cutaneous melanoma. Antecedent anti-PD-1, anti-PD-L1 or anti-CTLA-4 therapy was permissible, with under 50% having received some.

The data were produced by immunoSEQ multiplex PCR, yet TCRdb's version contains in-frame clones alone and is incomplete. The table includes some 60,000 clones, more than 85% detected once. Germline CDR1 and CDR2: SNHLY and FYNNEI. The CDR3 is 12 amino acids. V lost 9 bases and J lost 2, with 10 bases in between. The chain uses TRBV2 and TRBJ2-5, with D possibly matching TRBD1 (6 bases). The material sequenced was CD4+ or CD8+ T cells sorted from blood, taken in a trial of the OX40 agonist ivuxolimab. This TCR was recovered from an adult with an advanced solid tumor such as melanoma, head and neck, liver or kidney cancer. DNA for the CDR3: TGTGCCAGACGGACAGTACAAGAGACCCAGTACTTC. It encodes CARRTVQETQYF.